The rows below give T cell receptor beta chains drawn from one sample of a study of PD-1 blockade in classical Hodgkin lymphoma. Assay used: immunoSEQ multiplex PCR; TCRdb lists only in-frame clones, some missing. The sample consists of around 27,000 clones, approximately 85% of them appearing once. Sequenced here: CD4+ T cells from blood, sampled before the fourth cycle of nivolumab. The receptor set was obtained from a human donor with classical Hodgkin lymphoma. CDR3s include the opening cysteine and the closing phenylalanine or tryptophan. D genes are given only for firm matches. Clone size, where shown, is once, few, many, or a class for clones that have expanded.

j_gene | len | v_gene | abundance | d_gene | CDR3aa | CDR3nt
TRBJ2-7 | 14 | TRBV10-3 | . | TRBD2 | CAISESGGTYEQYF | TGTGCCATCAGTGAGTCCGGGGGGACCTACGAGCAGTACTTC
TRBJ2-7 | 14 | TRBV28 | . | . | CASSFRASDDEQYF | TGTGCCAGCAGTTTTAGGGCTAGCGATGACGAGCAGTACTTC
TRBJ1-1 | 14 | TRBV18 | . | . | CASSPEGRSTEAFF | TGTGCCAGCTCACCGGAGGGACGGAGCACTGAAGCTTTCTTT
TRBJ2-5 | 15 | TRBV5-1 | . | . | CASSRTVGAQETQYF | TGCGCCAGCAGCCGAACGGTCGGCGCGCAAGAGACCCAGTACTTC
TRBJ2-1 | 17 | TRBV25-1 | . | . | CASSEGARLRSYNEQFF | TGTGCCAGCAGTGAGGGGGCCCGCCTACGCTCCTACAATGAGCAGTTCTTC
TRBJ2-7 | 15 | TRBV6-5 | . | . | CASSYSPALTYEQYF | TGTGCCAGCAGTTACTCGCCAGCGTTAACCTACGAGCAGTACTTC
TRBJ2-2 | 15 | TRBV9 | . | . | CASSPGRDHTGELFF | TGTGCCAGCAGCCCAGGGCGGGACCACACCGGGGAGCTGTTTTTT
TRBJ2-7 | 11 | TRBV5-4 | . | . | CASSLEREQYF | TGTGCCAGCAGCTTGGAGAGGGAGCAGTACTTC
TRBJ2-7 | 15 | TRBV11-2 | . | TRBD2 | CASSLELVSGVEQYF | TGTGCCAGCAGCTTAGAGCTGGTCAGCGGGGTCGAGCAGTACTTC
TRBJ2-7 | 14 | TRBV29-1 | . | . | CSARNADNPYEQYF | TGCAGCGCCCGAAACGCGGACAACCCCTACGAGCAGTACTTC
TRBJ1-1 | 13 | TRBV7-2 | few | TRBD1 | CASSNRGNTEAFF | TGTGCCAGCTCGAACAGGGGGAACACTGAAGCTTTCTTT
TRBJ1-2 | 13 | TRBV27 | . | . | CASGDVYRDGYTF | TGTGCCAGCGGGGATGTTTATAGAGATGGCTACACCTTC
TRBJ1-1 | 17 | TRBV28 | . | . | CASSLFSQGLMNTEAFF | TGTGCCAGCAGTTTATTTAGCCAGGGGCTCATGAACACTGAAGCTTTCTTT
TRBJ2-5 | 12 | TRBV2 | . | . | CASLLASETQYF | TGTGCCAGCTTGCTAGCTTCCGAGACCCAGTACTTC
TRBJ2-6 | 16 | TRBV5-1 | . | . | CASSLVFGAGANVLTF | TGCGCCAGCAGCTTGGTTTTCGGGGCTGGGGCCAACGTCCTGACTTTC
TRBJ1-1 | 11 | TRBV20-1 | few | . | CSAKGGTEAFF | TGCAGTGCTAAGGGAGGCACTGAAGCTTTCTTT
TRBJ2-4 | 15 | TRBV5-6 | . | . | CASSPLLLAKNIQYF | TGTGCCAGCAGCCCTCTACTTTTAGCCAAAAACATTCAGTACTTC
TRBJ2-7 | 15 | TRBV28 | . | TRBD2 | CASRETSGRNYEQYF | TGTGCCAGCAGGGAGACTAGCGGGAGGAACTACGAGCAGTACTTC
TRBJ2-5 | 15 | TRBV7-2 | . | TRBD2 | CASSFRGAGVETQYF | TGTGCCAGCAGCTTTAGAGGAGCGGGAGTAGAGACCCAGTACTTC
TRBJ2-3 | 15 | TRBV5-1 | . | TRBD2 | CASNIAGVGADTQYF | TGCGCCAGCAACATAGCGGGAGTTGGCGCAGATACGCAGTATTTT
TRBJ2-1 | 11 | TRBV20-1 | . | . | CSARTENEQFF | TGCAGTGCTAGGACAGAGAATGAGCAGTTCTTC
TRBJ1-1 | 15 | TRBV30 | . | . | CAWSRPSGRGTEAFF | TGTGCCTGGAGTAGACCTTCCGGCCGGGGCACTGAAGCTTTCTTT
TRBJ1-2 | 12 | TRBV29-1 | few | . | CSGRDGNYGYTF | TGCAGCGGGCGGGACGGAAACTATGGCTACACCTTC
TRBJ2-7 | 15 | TRBV5-1 | . | . | CASSSVLGLGNEQYF | TGCGCCAGCAGCTCCGTCTTAGGGCTTGGGAACGAGCAGTACTTC
TRBJ2-2 | 18 | TRBV7-9 | . | TRBD2 | CVRLEEEREGGNTGELFF | TGTGTCAGACTCGAAGAGGAGCGGGAGGGCGGGAACACCGGGGAGCTGTTTTTT
TRBJ2-7 | 14 | TRBV5-1 | . | . | CASSLSTVSYEQYF | TGCGCCAGCAGCTTGTCGACGGTCTCCTACGAGCAGTACTTC
TRBJ1-4 | 16 | TRBV30 | few | . | CAWAPRGEMRGEKLFF | TGTGCCTGGGCCCCGAGGGGCGAAATGAGAGGTGAAAAACTGTTTTTT
TRBJ1-1 | 15 | TRBV18 | once | . | CASPPPGWENTEAFF | TGTGCCAGCCCACCACCAGGGTGGGAGAACACTGAAGCTTTCTTT
TRBJ1-4 | 16 | TRBV19 | once | TRBD1 | CASSMLRGPGSEKLFF | TGTGCCAGTAGTATGCTAAGGGGGCCGGGGTCTGAAAAACTGTTTTTT
TRBJ2-6 | 19 | TRBV12-1 | . | . | CASSFSSSADLSGANVLTF | TGTGCCAGCAGCTTTAGTTCTAGCGCCGACCTCTCTGGGGCCAACGTCCTGACTTTC
TRBJ1-2 | 11 | TRBV7-9 | . | . | CASTLGGGYTF | TGTGCCAGCACCCTCGGAGGGGGCTACACCTTC
TRBJ2-7 | 15 | TRBV7-2 | . | . | CASSPWAGATYEQYF | TGTGCCAGCAGCCCTTGGGCAGGGGCAACCTACGAGCAGTACTTC
TRBJ1-2 | 16 | TRBV7-9 | . | . | CASSLARGQGIYGYTF | TGTGCCAGCAGCTTAGCCAGGGGCCAAGGGATCTATGGCTACACCTTC
TRBJ1-1 | 15 | TRBV5-1 | . | TRBD1 | CASSTGATQNTEAFF | TGCGCCAGCAGCACAGGGGCTACGCAGAACACTGAAGCTTTCTTT
TRBJ2-7 | 15 | TRBV25-1 | . | . | CASSRHGTGSYEQYF | TGTGCCAGCAGCCGCCACGGGACGGGCTCCTACGAGCAGTACTTC
TRBJ1-5 | 14 | TRBV5-8 | once | . | CASSLRGPYQPQHF | TGTGCCAGCAGCCTCAGGGGTCCCTATCAGCCCCAGCATTTT
TRBJ1-5 | 15 | TRBV5-1 | . | . | CASSWVGGLSQPQHF | TGCGCCAGCAGCTGGGTAGGGGGGTTGAGTCAGCCCCAGCATTTT
TRBJ2-7 | 11 | TRBV6-5 | . | . | CASSSRSEQYF | TGTGCCAGCAGCTCCAGAAGCGAGCAGTACTTC
TRBJ1-1 | 12 | TRBV2 | . | . | CASSTGYTEAFF | TGTGCCAGCTCTACAGGATACACTGAAGCTTTCTTT
TRBJ1-1 | 14 | TRBV27 | . | . | CASSPGTLGTEAFF | TGTGCCAGCAGTCCCGGCACACTGGGCACTGAAGCTTTCTTT
TRBJ1-4 | 15 | TRBV5-1 | . | . | CASPEKDAANEKLFF | TGCGCCAGCCCTGAAAAAGACGCAGCTAATGAAAAACTGTTTTTT
TRBJ1-1 | 15 | TRBV5-1 | once | TRBD1 | CASSLAQGGNTEAFF | TGCGCCAGCAGCTTGGCACAGGGGGGAAACACTGAAGCTTTCTTT
TRBJ2-1 | 13 | TRBV5-4 | . | TRBD2 | CASSTRGVDEQFF | TGTGCCAGCAGCACCCGGGGGGTCGATGAGCAGTTCTTC
TRBJ1-2 | 14 | TRBV10-3 | . | . | CAISESTHRYGYTF | TGTGCCATCAGTGAGTCGACGCACCGCTATGGCTACACCTTC
TRBJ2-3 | 14 | TRBV10-3 | . | . | CAISAEGAGDTQYF | TGTGCCATCAGCGCAGAAGGGGCCGGAGATACGCAGTATTTT